This entry concerns a single TCR beta chain. Its antigen is unknown. The data belong to a study of T cell responses to AZD1222 COVID-19 vaccine. The study, taken as a whole, reports: Rises in breadth and depth of Spike-specific TCRs came after two AZD1222 doses. Donor demographics were predominantly white British with a female majority; clonal diversity may be underestimated. Spike was spanned by vaccine-associated CD4 TCRs, with dominance at 160-218 and 743-854.

Produced via immunoSEQ multiplex PCR; TCRdb's table is partial and in-frame only. The sample has 95,000 to 150,000 clones, 75% to 90% seen once. This receptor was identified in an adult who received the AZD1222 COVID-19 vaccine. Sample: peripheral blood, taken 28 days after the second AZD1222 dose.

CDR3 sequence reads: CASSQARRQGADGYTF. CDR3 sequence (DNA): TGTGCCAGCAGCCAAGCCAGAAGACAGGGGGCTGATGGCTACACCTTC. The chain has TRBV14 and TRBJ1-2, with 10 bases aligning to TRBD1. V gave up 1 base and J gave up 6 bases; unmatched junction bases: 8. Germline V gene data show CDR1 as SGHDN and CDR2 as FVKESK. The CDR3 sequence is 16 residues long.